This entry lists 30 T cell receptor beta chains sequenced from one sample in a study of T cell responses to AZD1222 COVID-19 vaccine (dated by TCRdb to about 2021). Read against the paper, the sample's time point label means: baseline before first vaccination. Library generation was performed with the immunoSEQ multiplex PCR assay. This immuneACCESS table, as held by TCRdb, lists in-frame sequences with V and J called but not all clones. Of the missing ones, under half trace to an unresolved V gene in checked studies; the others have no known cause. This sample is represented by 55,000 to 75,000 clones; around nine tenths of them were singletons. The ten largest make up roughly 8% of the sample. The specimen comprised peripheral blood, sampled on day 0 of AZD1222 vaccination. The receptors derive from an adult in good health.

The chain joins TRBV7-9 to TRBJ1-3, with 7 bases lining up with TRBD1. Germline assignment: CDR1 SEHNR and CDR2 FQNEAQ (reference sequence). This CDR3 spans 15 amino acids. The V gene end was trimmed by 6 bases and the J gene end by 2 bases; junction bases not matched to a gene: 7. DNA of the CDR3: TGTGCCAGCAGAGGCAAGGGGGCCGCTGGAAACACCATATATTTT. This codes for CASRGKGAAGNTIYF.

J is TRBJ2-6 and V is TRBV10-3; 8 bases map to TRBD1. J was trimmed by 0 bases and V by 7 bases; bases with no gene match: 5. The CDR3 has 16 amino acids. Per the germline V gene, CDR1 is ENHRY and CDR2 is SYGVKD. This CDR3 reads CAIMTGAPSGANVLTF. CDR3 nucleotide sequence: TGTGCCATCATGACAGGGGCTCCCTCTGGGGCCAACGTCCTGACTTTC.

This sequence joins TRBV7-9 and TRBJ2-7; 8 bases align to TRBD1. The CDR3 length is 14 residues. Germline V gene lookup returns CDR1 SEHNR and CDR2 FQNEAQ (reference sequence). V lost 5 bases, J lost 5 bases, and 8 bases stayed unmatched. The CDR3: CASSPDRDVHEQYF. The DNA for the CDR3 is TGTGCCAGCAGCCCGGACAGGGACGTACACGAGCAGTACTTC.

This clone was found a few times. The chain uses TRBV7-9 and TRBJ2-1; TRBD2 is a possible D gene (5 bases). The CDR3 is 14 amino acids. Germline loops: CDR1 SEHNR, CDR2 FQNEAQ (reference sequence). The V gene lost 0 bases and the J gene lost 7 bases, with 10 bases spanning the gap. CDR3 coding DNA: TGTGCCAGCAGCTTAGCGGGTCAGCGGAATGAGCAGTTCTTC. Its protein product is CASSLAGQRNEQFF. Supplemented by reference TRBV7-9 and TRBJ2-1, the full variable domain reads DTGVSQNPRHKITKRGQNVTFRCDPISEHNRLYWYRQTLGQGPEFLTYFQNEAQLEKSRLLSDRFSAERPKGSFSTLEIQRTEQGDSAMYLCASSLAGQRNEQFFGPGTRLTVL.

The rearrangement links TRBV7-9 to TRBJ1-3; D perhaps matches TRBD1 (5 bases). In germline, CDR1 is SEHNR, CDR2 FQNEAQ (reference sequence). The CDR3 is 14 residues long. The germline V and J ends were trimmed by 1 base and 2 bases, with 6 bases remaining between them. CDR3 residues: CASSLGGPGNTIYF. The CDR3 region has the DNA TGTGCCAGCAGCTTAGGGGGCCCTGGAAACACCATATATTTT.

The CDR3 DNA reads as TGTGCCGCCGGAGCTAACTATGGCTACACCTTC. It yields the protein CAAGANYGYTF. The chain couples TRBV19 to TRBJ1-2; D unresolved. V was clipped by 11 bases and J by 0 bases, with 7 bases between them. This CDR3 has 11 amino acids. Germline CDR1 reads LNHDA; CDR2 reads SQIVND (reference sequence).

V is TRBV29-1 and J is TRBJ2-2; D gene uncertain. V lost 4 bases to trimming and J lost 4 bases, with 7 bases between them. This CDR3 is 12 amino acids long. Germline V gene data show CDR1 as SQVTM and CDR2 as ANQGSEA. The CDR3 protein is CSVGRGTGELFF. DNA for the CDR3: TGCAGCGTTGGGCGTGGCACCGGGGAGCTGTTTTTT.

This chain links TRBV6-2 or TRBV6-3 with TRBJ2-1, with D possibly being TRBD1 (5 bases). V lost 5 bases to trimming and J lost 5 bases, with 10 bases between them. The CDR3 runs to 13 residues. Germline V lookup: CDR1 MNHEY, CDR2 SVGEGT. This CDR3 reads CASSKDSNNEQFF. CDR3 coding DNA: TGTGCCAGCAGTAAAGACAGCAACAATGAGCAGTTCTTC.

The chain is built from TRBV5-1 and TRBJ1-3, with unresolved D. The germline gives CDR1 SGHRS, CDR2 YFSETQ. V lost 0 bases to trimming and J lost 2 bases, with 6 bases between them. The CDR3 spans 14 residues. CDR3 residues: CASSLEGTGNTIYF. DNA for the CDR3: TGCGCCAGCAGCTTGGAAGGGACTGGAAACACCATATATTTT.

The chain carries TRBV10-2 and TRBJ2-7, with 9 bases matching TRBD2. The length of the CDR3 is 14 residues. Germline V CDR1 and CDR2: WSHSY, SAAADI. The ends lost 7 bases at V and 3 bases at J; junction bases unmatched: 7. As DNA, the CDR3 is TGCGCCAGCAAAAAGCGGGAGGAGTTCTACGAGCAGTACTTC. Translating gives CASKKREEFYEQYF.

This sequence joins TRBV19 and TRBJ2-2, with D possibly being TRBD1 or TRBD2 (5 bases each). The germline V gene encodes CDR1 LNHDA and CDR2 SQIVND (reference sequence). CDR3 size: 14 residues. V lost 2 bases, J lost 4 bases, and 8 bases lay in between. The CDR3 nucleotides are TGTGCCAGTAGTATATATGGGGGCACCGGGGAGCTGTTTTTT. It is translated as CASSIYGGTGELFF.

The J gene is TRBJ2-7, the V gene TRBV18; no clear D. This CDR3 comprises 14 residues. From germline, CDR1 is KGHSH and CDR2 LQKENI. Trimming took off 0 bases at V and 1 base at J, with 7 bases between the two ends. The CDR3, as DNA: TGTGCCAGCTCACCACCGGGCAGTTCCTACGAGCAGTACTTC. This encodes CASSPPGSSYEQYF.

V usage is TRBV28 and J usage is TRBJ1-3, with D uncertain. This CDR3 is 14 amino acids long. The V gene's germline CDR1 is MDHEN and CDR2 SYDVKM. V was pared by 3 bases and J by 4 bases, with 10 bases between. In DNA, the CDR3 is TGTGCCAGCAGTTTGTGGGGTTCCGGAAACACCATATATTTT. Encoded protein: CASSLWGSGNTIYF.

The chain uses TRBV4-3 and TRBJ2-1, with D possibly matching TRBD2 (5 bases). CDR1 is LGHNA and CDR2 is YSLEER in the germline V gene. The CDR3 runs to 17 residues. Trimming shortened V by 0 bases and J by 1 base, and 13 bases separated the two germline ends. The CDR3, as DNA: TGCGCCAGCAGCCAAGATTACGGGGTTCTATCCTACAATGAGCAGTTCTTC. It encodes CASSQDYGVLSYNEQFF.

The J gene is TRBJ1-5, the V gene TRBV29-1; 7 bases agree with TRBD1. The CDR3 runs 13 residues. V lost 5 bases to trimming and J lost 4 bases; unmatched junction nucleotides: 5. Germline V gene lookup returns CDR1 SQVTM and CDR2 ANQGSEA. CDR3 loop: CSVTDRENQPQHF. The DNA for the CDR3 is TGCAGCGTTACAGACAGGGAAAATCAGCCCCAGCATTTT.

CDR3 nucleotide sequence: TGTGCCACCAGTGACCAAGGCAGATACACCACAGATACGCAGTATTTT. It specifies CATSDQGRYTTDTQYF. V usage is TRBV24-1 and J usage is TRBJ2-3; D is unclear. In germline, CDR1 is KGHDR, CDR2 SFDVKD. Trimming cost V 4 bases and J 2 bases, with 15 bases left between them. The CDR3 extends over 16 amino acids.

The chain joins TRBV2 to TRBJ2-7; 7 nucleotides agree with TRBD1. V dropped 9 bases and J dropped 3; count of bases not matched to a gene: 8. The CDR3 is 13 residues long. Germline V gene data show CDR1 as SNHLY and CDR2 as FYNNEI. Here the CDR3 DNA reads TGTGCCAGTTCTACAGGGGCATTCTACGAGCAGTACTTC. Translating gives CASSTGAFYEQYF.

The table lists this clone with a count of one. The gene calls are TRBV28 and TRBJ2-1, with D uncertain. Trimming shortened V by 5 bases and J by 5 bases, and 4 bases separated the two germline ends. CDR3 length: 11 residues. Germline assignment: CDR1 MDHEN and CDR2 SYDVKM. The CDR3 region has the DNA TGTGCCAGCAGTGCCCACAATGAGCAGTTCTTC. This gives the protein CASSAHNEQFF.

This clone was picked up a small number of times. The chain is built from TRBV5-5 and TRBJ2-3; 14 bases map to TRBD2. CDR1 SGHKS and CDR2 YYEKEE come from the germline V gene (reference sequence). This CDR3 has 16 residues. Trimming removed 0 bases from V and 4 bases from J; junction bases left unmatched: 1. CDR3 in amino acids: CASSLGLAGGPDTQYF. The CDR3, as DNA: TGTGCCAGCAGCTTGGGACTAGCGGGAGGGCCAGATACGCAGTATTTT. The full variable domain, completed using reference TRBV5-5 and TRBJ2-3, is DAGVTQSPTHLIKTRGQQVTLRCSPISGHKSVSWYQQVLGQGPQFIFQYYEKEERGRGNFPDRFSARQFPNYSSELNVNALLLGDSALYLCASSLGLAGGPDTQYFGPGTRLTVL.

The chain joins TRBV30 to TRBJ1-1; possibly TRBD1 for D (5 bases). The V and J ends lost 0 bases and 6 bases respectively, with 14 bases between them. Germline V gives CDR1 GTSNPN, CDR2 SVGIG (reference sequence). The CDR3 contains 14 residues. CDR3 sequence: CAWSVGRDGAEAFF. Here the CDR3 DNA reads TGTGCCTGGAGTGTAGGCAGGGATGGGGCTGAAGCTTTCTTT.

The gene calls are TRBV11-2 and TRBJ2-2; TRBD2 agrees at 10 bases. The CDR3 totals 14 residues. CDR1 SGHAT and CDR2 FQNNGV come from the germline V gene. V was pared by 10 bases and J by 7 bases, with 9 bases of the junction left unmatched. The CDR3 region is CATDQAGGVGELFF. The DNA for the CDR3 is TGTGCCACCGACCAAGCGGGAGGGGTCGGGGAGCTGTTTTTT. Together with reference TRBV11-2 and TRBJ2-2, the CDR3 gives the full variable domain: EAGVAQSPRYKIIEKRQSVAFWCNPISGHATLYWYQQILGQGPKLLIQFQNNGVVDDSQLPKDRFSAERLKGVDSTLKIQPAKLEDSAVYLCATDQAGGVGELFFGEGSRLTVL.

This clone has only a few counts. This chain joins TRBV7-2 and TRBJ2-4; D perhaps matches TRBD1 (6 bases). From germline, CDR1 is SGHTA and CDR2 FQGNSA. CDR3 length equals 14 residues. V dropped 3 bases and J dropped 7 bases, with 13 bases sitting between them. This CDR3 reads CASSFAVGQNIQYF. The CDR3, as DNA: TGTGCCAGCAGCTTCGCGGTCGGACAGAACATTCAGTACTTC. The full variable domain, its missing parts supplied by reference TRBV7-2 and TRBJ2-4, is GAGVSQSPSNKVTEKGKDVELRCDPISGHTALYWYRQSLGQGLEFLIYFQGNSAPDKSGLPSDRFSAERTGGSVSTLTIQRTQQEDSAVYLCASSFAVGQNIQYFGAGTRLSVL.

This chain joins TRBV7-3 and TRBJ2-3, with 14 positions matching TRBD2. Germline assignment: CDR1 SGHTA and CDR2 FQGTGA. The J segment lost 8 bases and the V segment lost 2 bases, leaving 6 bases of the junction unmatched. CDR3 size: 16 residues. The CDR3 nucleotides read TGTGCCAGCAGCTTATCCGGGACTAGCGGGAGTAGTACGCAGTATTTT. Translated: CASSLSGTSGSSTQYF.

V is TRBV27 and J is TRBJ2-3; TRBD2 aligns across 8 bases. Per germline, CDR1 MNHEY and CDR2 SMNVEV (reference sequence). V gave up 0 bases and J gave up 2 bases; unmatched junction bases: 7. This CDR3 has 17 amino acids. CDR3 nucleotide sequence: TGTGCCAGCAGTTTATCGCGACATAGCGGGGTCACAGATACGCAGTATTTT. Its protein is CASSLSRHSGVTDTQYF.

CDR3 in DNA: TGTGCCAGCAGACTGCGGGGGAAGTACGGTCAGCCCCAGCATTTT. Its protein is CASRLRGKYGQPQHF. This chain joins TRBV19 and TRBJ1-5, with a possible D match to TRBD1 (5 bases). Trimming pared 9 bases from V and 6 bases from J, leaving 21 bases between. The germline CDR1 and CDR2 sequences are LNHDA and SQIVND (reference sequence). This CDR3 region has 15 residues.

The rearrangement uses TRBV2 and TRBJ1-1; perhaps TRBD1 as D (6 bases). The CDR3 is made up of 17 amino acids. Germline assignment: CDR1 SNHLY and CDR2 FYNNEI. V was cut by 1 base and J by 4 bases, with 19 bases left in between. CDR3 in DNA: TGTGCCAGCAGTGAAGAGGTCGGCGGAGGGGGGAGCACTGAAGCTTTCTTT. It encodes CASSEEVGGGGSTEAFF.

The chain uses TRBV24-1 and TRBJ2-2; no firm D call. The CDR3 has 13 amino acids. Trimming pared 11 bases from V and 0 bases from J, leaving 9 bases between. The germline V gene encodes CDR1 KGHDR and CDR2 SFDVKD. The CDR3 coding sequence is TGTGCCATCCGAAGCCCGAACACCGGGGAGCTGTTTTTT. Translating gives CAIRSPNTGELFF.

CDR3 coding DNA: TGTGCCAGCAGCTTAAAAAGGGTGGAAAGCACAGATACGCAGTATTTT. Translating gives CASSLKRVESTDTQYF. The rearrangement uses TRBV5-4 and TRBJ2-3, with D uncertain. Germline lookup yields CDR1 SGHNT and CDR2 YYREEE (reference sequence). V dropped 2 bases and J dropped 0 bases, with 13 bases sitting between them. CDR3 length: 16 amino acids.

The chain carries TRBV5-1 and TRBJ1-2; a weak D match, TRBD1 (5 bases). Germline V gives CDR1 SGHRS, CDR2 YFSETQ. The CDR3 is 15 residues long. V was cut by 2 bases and J by 5 bases, with 16 bases left in between. The CDR3 nucleotides read TGCGCCAGCAGCTTAGAGGGACGGGAGCTTTATGGCTACACCTTC. Translation gives CASSLEGRELYGYTF.

The CDR3 is CAGRHETDTQYF. CDR3 DNA: TGTGCCGGGCGACACGAAACAGATACGCAGTATTTT. This chain links TRBV7-9 with TRBJ2-3; D is uncertain. CDR1 SEHNR and CDR2 FQNEAQ come from the germline V gene (reference sequence). The CDR3 is 12 amino acids. The V and J ends lost 11 bases and 3 bases respectively, with 12 bases between them.